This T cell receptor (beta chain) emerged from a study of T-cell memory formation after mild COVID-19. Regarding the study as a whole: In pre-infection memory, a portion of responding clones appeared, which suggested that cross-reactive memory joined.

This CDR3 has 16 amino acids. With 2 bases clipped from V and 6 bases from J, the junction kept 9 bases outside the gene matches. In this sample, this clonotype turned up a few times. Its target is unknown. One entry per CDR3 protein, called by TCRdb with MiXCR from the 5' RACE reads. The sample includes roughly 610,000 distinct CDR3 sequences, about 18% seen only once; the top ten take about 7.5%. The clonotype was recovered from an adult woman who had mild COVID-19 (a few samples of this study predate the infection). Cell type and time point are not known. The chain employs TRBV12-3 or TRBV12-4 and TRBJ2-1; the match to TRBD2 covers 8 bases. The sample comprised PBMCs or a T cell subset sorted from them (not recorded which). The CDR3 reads CASSLRTAGVGNEQFF. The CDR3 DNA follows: TGTGCCAGCAGTTTACGTACAGCGGGGGTGGGCAATGAGCAGTTCTTC.